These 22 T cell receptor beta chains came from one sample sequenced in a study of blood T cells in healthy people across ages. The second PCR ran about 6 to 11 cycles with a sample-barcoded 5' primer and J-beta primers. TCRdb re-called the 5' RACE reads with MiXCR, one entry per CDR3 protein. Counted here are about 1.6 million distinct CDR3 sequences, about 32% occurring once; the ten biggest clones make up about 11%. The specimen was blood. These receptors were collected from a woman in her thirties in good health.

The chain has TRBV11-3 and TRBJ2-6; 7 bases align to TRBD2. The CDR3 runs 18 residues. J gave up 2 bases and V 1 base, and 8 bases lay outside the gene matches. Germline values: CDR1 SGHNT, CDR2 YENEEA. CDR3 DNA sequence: TGTGCCAGCAGCTTAGTTACTAGCGTGGCGGCTGGGGCCAACGTCCTGACTTTC. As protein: CASSLVTSVAAGANVLTF.

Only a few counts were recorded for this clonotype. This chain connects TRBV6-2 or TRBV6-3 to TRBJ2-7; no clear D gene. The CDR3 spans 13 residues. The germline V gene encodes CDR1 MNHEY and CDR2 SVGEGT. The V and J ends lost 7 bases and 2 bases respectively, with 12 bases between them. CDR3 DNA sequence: TGTGCCAGCACCCACCATGGGCCCTACGAGCAGTACTTC. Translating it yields CASTHHGPYEQYF.

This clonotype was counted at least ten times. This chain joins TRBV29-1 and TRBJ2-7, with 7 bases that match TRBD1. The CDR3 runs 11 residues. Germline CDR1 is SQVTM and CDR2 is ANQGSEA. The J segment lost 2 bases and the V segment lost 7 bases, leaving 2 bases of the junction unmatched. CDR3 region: CSATGPYEQYF. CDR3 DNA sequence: TGCAGCGCGACAGGGCCCTACGAGCAGTACTTC.

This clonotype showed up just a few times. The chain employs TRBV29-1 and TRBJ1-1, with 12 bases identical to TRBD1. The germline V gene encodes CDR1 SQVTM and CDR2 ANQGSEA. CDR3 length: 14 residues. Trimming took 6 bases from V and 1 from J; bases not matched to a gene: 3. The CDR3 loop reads CSVGTGGRNTEAFF. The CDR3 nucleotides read TGCAGCGTAGGGACAGGGGGCAGGAACACTGAAGCTTTCTTT. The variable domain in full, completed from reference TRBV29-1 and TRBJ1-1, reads SAVISQKPSRDICQRGTSLTIQCQVDSQVTMMFWYRQQPGQSLTLIATANQGSEATYESGFVIDKFPISRPNLTFSTLTVSNMSPEDSSIYLCSVGTGGRNTEAFFGQGTRLTVV.

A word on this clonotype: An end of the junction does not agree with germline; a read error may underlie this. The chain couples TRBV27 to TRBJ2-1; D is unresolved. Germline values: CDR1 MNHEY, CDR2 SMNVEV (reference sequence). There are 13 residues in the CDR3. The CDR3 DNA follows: TGTGTCAGCAGTTGGACCCTCGCCAATGAGCAGTTCTTC. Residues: CVSSWTLANEQFF.

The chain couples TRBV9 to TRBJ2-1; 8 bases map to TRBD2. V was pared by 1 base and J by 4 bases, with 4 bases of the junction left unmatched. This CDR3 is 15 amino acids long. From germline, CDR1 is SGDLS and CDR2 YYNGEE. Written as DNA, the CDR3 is TGTGCCAGCAGCGTAATCTCTAGCGGGTACAATGAGCAGTTCTTC. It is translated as CASSVISSGYNEQFF.

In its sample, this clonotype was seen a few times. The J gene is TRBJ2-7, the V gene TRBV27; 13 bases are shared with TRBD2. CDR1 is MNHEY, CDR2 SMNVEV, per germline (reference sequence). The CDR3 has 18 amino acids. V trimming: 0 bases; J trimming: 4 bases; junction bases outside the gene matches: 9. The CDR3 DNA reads TGTGCCAGCAGTTTATCGACCCAGGGACTAGCGGGAATTTACGAGCAGTACTTC. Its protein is CASSLSTQGLAGIYEQYF.

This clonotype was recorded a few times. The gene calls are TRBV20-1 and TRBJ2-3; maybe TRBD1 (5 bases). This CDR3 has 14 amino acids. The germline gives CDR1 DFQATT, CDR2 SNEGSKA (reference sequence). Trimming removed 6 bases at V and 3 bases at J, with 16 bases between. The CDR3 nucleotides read TGCAGTGCCTTCCCAGGGATGGGGACAGATACGCAGTATTTT. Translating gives CSAFPGMGTDTQYF.

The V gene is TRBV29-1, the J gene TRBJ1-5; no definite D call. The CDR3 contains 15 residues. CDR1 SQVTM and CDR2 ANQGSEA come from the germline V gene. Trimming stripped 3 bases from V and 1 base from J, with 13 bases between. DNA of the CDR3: TGCAGCGTTGAGATAGGAGGCTCGAGCAATCAGCCCCAGCATTTT. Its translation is CSVEIGGSSNQPQHF.

The DNA for the CDR3 is TGTGCCAGCAGCATCCGTGGGACAGGGGGATTACGGATAAGCAATCAGCCCCAGCATTTT. Its translation is CASSIRGTGGLRISNQPQHF. This chain links TRBV9 with TRBJ1-5, with 11 nucleotides matching TRBD1. CDR3 length: 20 amino acids. Per the germline V gene, CDR1 is SGDLS and CDR2 is YYNGEE. With 4 bases clipped from V and 1 base from J, the junction kept 16 bases outside the gene matches.

CDR3 nucleotides: TGCAGTGCTAGAGGGGCCCGGATCTCCTCTTACGAGCAGTACTTC. This gives the protein CSARGARISSYEQYF. This chain uses TRBV20-1 with TRBJ2-7, with no clear D. The CDR3 has 15 amino acids. From germline, CDR1 is DFQATT and CDR2 SNEGSKA (reference sequence). V gave up 1 base and J gave up 4 bases, with 17 bases separating them.

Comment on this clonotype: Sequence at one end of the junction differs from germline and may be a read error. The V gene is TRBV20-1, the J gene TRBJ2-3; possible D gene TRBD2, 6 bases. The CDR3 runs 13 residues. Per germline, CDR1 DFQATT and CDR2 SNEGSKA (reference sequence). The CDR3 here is CSAGPSGRDMQYF. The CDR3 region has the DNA TGCAGTGCTGGGCCCTCTGGGCGGGATATGCAGTATTTT.

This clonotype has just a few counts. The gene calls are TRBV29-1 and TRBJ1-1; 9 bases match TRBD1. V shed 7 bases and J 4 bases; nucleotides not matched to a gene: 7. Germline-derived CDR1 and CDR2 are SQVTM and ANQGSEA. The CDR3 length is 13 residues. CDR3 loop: CSAHDRGFTEAFF. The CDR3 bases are TGCAGCGCGCACGACAGGGGGTTCACTGAAGCTTTCTTT.

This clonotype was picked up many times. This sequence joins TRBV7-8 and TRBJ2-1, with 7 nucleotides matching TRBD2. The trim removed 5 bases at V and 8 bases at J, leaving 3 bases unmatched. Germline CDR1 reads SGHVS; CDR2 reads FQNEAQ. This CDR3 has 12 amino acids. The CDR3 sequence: CASSPAGDEQFF. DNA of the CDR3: TGTGCCAGCAGCCCCGCGGGGGATGAGCAGTTCTTC.

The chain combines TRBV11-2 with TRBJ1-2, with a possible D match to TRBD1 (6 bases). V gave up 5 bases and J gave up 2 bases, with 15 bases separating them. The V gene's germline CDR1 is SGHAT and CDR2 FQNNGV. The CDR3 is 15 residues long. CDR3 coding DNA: TGTGCCAGCAGCCTAACTGATCAGGGGAACTATGGCTACACCTTC. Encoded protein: CASSLTDQGNYGYTF.

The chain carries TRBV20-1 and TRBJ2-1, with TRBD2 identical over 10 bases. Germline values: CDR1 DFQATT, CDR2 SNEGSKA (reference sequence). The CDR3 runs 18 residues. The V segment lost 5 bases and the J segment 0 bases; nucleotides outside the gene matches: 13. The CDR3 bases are TGCAGTGCTTGGGTGGCTAGCGGGAGCCAGAGCTCCTACAATGAGCAGTTCTTC. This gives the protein CSAWVASGSQSSYNEQFF.

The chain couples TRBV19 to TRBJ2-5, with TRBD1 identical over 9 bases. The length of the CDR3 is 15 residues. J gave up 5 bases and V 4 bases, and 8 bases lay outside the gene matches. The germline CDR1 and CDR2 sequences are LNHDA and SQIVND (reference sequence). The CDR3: CASSTLQGARETQYF. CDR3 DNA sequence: TGTGCCAGTAGTACACTACAGGGGGCCCGGGAGACCCAGTACTTC.

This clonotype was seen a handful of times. The DNA of the CDR3 is TGTGCCAGCTCAGGGGACTGGACAGGGGGCTTAAAGTACGAGCAGTACTTC. Amino acids: CASSGDWTGGLKYEQYF. The chain couples TRBV18 to TRBJ2-7; 11 bases fit TRBD1. J gave up 4 bases and V 5 bases, and 13 bases lay outside the gene matches. CDR1 is KGHSH, CDR2 LQKENI, per germline. The CDR3 runs 17 residues.

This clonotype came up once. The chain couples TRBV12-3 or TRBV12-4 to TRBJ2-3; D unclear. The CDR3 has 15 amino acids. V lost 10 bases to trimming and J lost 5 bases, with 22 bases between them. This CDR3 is CATATFKCPGDTQYF. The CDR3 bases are TGTGCCACAGCAACGTTTAAATGCCCGGGAGATACGCAGTATTTT.

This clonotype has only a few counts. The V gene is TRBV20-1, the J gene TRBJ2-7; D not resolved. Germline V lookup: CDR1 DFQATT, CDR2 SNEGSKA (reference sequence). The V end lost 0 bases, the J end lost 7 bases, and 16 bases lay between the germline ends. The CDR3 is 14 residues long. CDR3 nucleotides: TGCAGTGCTAGAGATTCCACCCGAGAATGGGAGCAGTACTTC. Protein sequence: CSARDSTREWEQYF.

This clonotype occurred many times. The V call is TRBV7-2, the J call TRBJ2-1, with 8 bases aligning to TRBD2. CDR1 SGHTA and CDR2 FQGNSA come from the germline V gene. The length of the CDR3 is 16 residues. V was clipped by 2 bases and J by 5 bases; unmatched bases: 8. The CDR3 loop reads CASSLFTGRANNEQFF. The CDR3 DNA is TGTGCCAGCAGCTTATTTACCGGGAGGGCAAACAATGAGCAGTTCTTC.

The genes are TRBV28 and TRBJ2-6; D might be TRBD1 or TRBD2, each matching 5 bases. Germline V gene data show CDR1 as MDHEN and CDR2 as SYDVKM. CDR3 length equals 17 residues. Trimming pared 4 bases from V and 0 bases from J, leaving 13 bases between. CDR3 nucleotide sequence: TGTGCCAGCAGTTCGGGGACCGTTAGCTCTGGGGCCAACGTCCTGACTTTC. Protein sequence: CASSSGTVSSGANVLTF.